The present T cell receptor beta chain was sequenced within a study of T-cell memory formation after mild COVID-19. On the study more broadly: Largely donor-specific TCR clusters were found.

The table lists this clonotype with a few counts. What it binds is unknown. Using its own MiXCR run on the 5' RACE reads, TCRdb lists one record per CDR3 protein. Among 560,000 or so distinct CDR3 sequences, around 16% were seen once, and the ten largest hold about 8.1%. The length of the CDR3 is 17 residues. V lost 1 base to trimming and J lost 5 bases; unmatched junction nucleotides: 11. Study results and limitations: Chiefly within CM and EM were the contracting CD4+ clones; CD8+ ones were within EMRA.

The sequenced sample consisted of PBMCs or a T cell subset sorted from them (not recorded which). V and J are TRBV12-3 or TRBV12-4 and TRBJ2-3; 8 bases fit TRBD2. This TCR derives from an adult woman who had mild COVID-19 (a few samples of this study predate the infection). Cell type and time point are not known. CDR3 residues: CASSLEWAGGRKDTQYF. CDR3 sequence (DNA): TGTGCCAGCAGTTTAGAGTGGGCGGGAGGCCGAAAAGATACGCAGTATTTT.